Below are 25 T cell receptor beta chains sequenced from a single sample in a study of breast tumors, draining lymph nodes, adjacent tissues. Axillary draining lymph nodes of breast cancer patients supplied the node samples. TCRdb ran MiXCR on the multiplex PCR reads and lists one entry per CDR3 protein. The sample holds under 150,000 distinct CDR3 sequences, approximately 20% seen once. Specimen: axillary lymph node tissue. The receptors come from a female donor with breast cancer. Some clones in this sample may be carry-over from other donors' samples.

Turning to this clonotype: This may come from a read error, since a much larger clone is one base off. The genes are TRBV6-2 or TRBV6-3 and TRBJ2-7; no reliable D call. V shed 2 bases and J shed 6 bases, with 11 bases lying between them. This CDR3 is built from 13 residues. Germline CDR1 is MNHEY and CDR2 is SVGEGT. This chain's CDR3 is CASSYPSVSEQYF. CDR3 nucleotide sequence: TGTGCCAGCAGTTACCCGTCAGTAAGCGAGCAGTACTTC.

At least ten counts were recorded for this clonotype. The chain recombines TRBV3-1 with TRBJ2-1; 7 bases are a match to TRBD2. V dropped 4 bases and J dropped 8; count of bases not matched to a gene: 11. The CDR3 length is 15 residues. The germline gives CDR1 LGHDT, CDR2 YNNKEL (reference sequence). The CDR3 DNA is TGTGCCAGCAGCCGGGGAGCGGGACCCTTTTATGAGCAGTTCTTC. This sequence encodes CASSRGAGPFYEQFF.

This clonotype was counted ten times or more. V and J are TRBV29-1 and TRBJ2-1; TRBD2 matches 8 bases. Trimming removed 5 bases from V and 5 bases from J; junction bases left unmatched: 8. The CDR3 has 14 residues. In germline, CDR1 is SQVTM, CDR2 ANQGSEA. Here the CDR3 reads CSVIKRETHNEQFF. The CDR3 region has the DNA TGCAGCGTTATTAAGCGGGAGACACACAATGAGCAGTTCTTC.

This clonotype was recorded many times. The chain uses TRBV25-1 and TRBJ2-7; D uncertain. The CDR3 covers 14 residues. In germline, CDR1 is MGHDK, CDR2 SYGVNS. Trimming removed 3 bases from V and 1 base from J, with 10 bases in between. The CDR3 region is CASSDRASSYEQYF. In DNA form, the CDR3 reads TGTGCCAGCAGTGACCGGGCCTCATCCTACGAGCAGTACTTC.

Worth noting for this clonotype: A read error may explain this, as a much larger clone is one base away. The chain recombines TRBV5-6 with TRBJ1-4, with TRBD1 matching over 10 bases. J lost 7 bases, V lost 7 bases, and 13 bases had no gene match. Germline V lookup: CDR1 SGHDT, CDR2 YYEEEE. This CDR3 contains 16 residues. The CDR3 reads CASGLHDGTGVEKLFF. CDR3 nucleotides: TGTGCCAGCGGACTTCACGACGGGACAGGGGTTGAAAAACTGTTTTTT.

This clonotype showed up many times. The CDR3 sequence is CASSLLAGAAGTQYF. The DNA of the CDR3 is TGTGCCAGCAGTTTACTAGCGGGAGCGGCGGGTACCCAGTACTTC. The J gene is TRBJ2-5, the V gene TRBV6-2 or TRBV6-3; 11 bases line up with TRBD2. The germline V gene encodes CDR1 MNHEY and CDR2 SVGEGT. The CDR3 extends over 15 amino acids. The V segment lost 4 bases and the J segment 8 bases; nucleotides outside the gene matches: 9.

As regards this clonotype: This could be a read error, since a much larger clone is one nucleotide away. This chain connects TRBV5-6 to TRBJ2-5; 7 positions agree with TRBD1. The length of the CDR3 is 14 residues. Germline values: CDR1 SGHDT, CDR2 YYEEEE. The CDR3 DNA sequence: TGTGCCGGCAGCACGGGACAGCCCCAAGAGACCCAGTACTTC. Its protein product is CAGSTGQPQETQYF.

This clonotype was picked up a small number of times. A single base separates this from a much larger clone, so it may be a read error. The CDR3 does not close with the conserved phenylalanine or tryptophan, likely indicating a read error. The chain recombines TRBV7-2 with TRBJ2-2; TRBD1 agrees at 7 bases. The CDR3 length is 16 residues. Germline V gene sequence: CDR1 SGHTA, CDR2 FQGNSA. Unmatched junction bases numbered 3, after V lost 2 bases and J lost 0 bases. CDR3 in DNA: TGTGCCAGCAGCTTATTAGGGGGCGCGAACACCGGGGAGCTGTTTTCT. This codes for CASSLLGGANTGELFS.

On this clonotype itself: A much larger clone lies a single base off, so this may be a read error. The chain joins TRBV7-9 to TRBJ2-3; 9 bases line up with TRBD2. This CDR3 region has 20 residues. Germline lookup yields CDR1 SEHNR and CDR2 FQNEAQ (reference sequence). Trimming took 4 bases from V and 4 from J; bases not matched to a gene: 21. CDR3 coding DNA: TGTGCCAGCAGCTCCCCCCCCGTACCTGTAGCGGGAGTAGGCGCAGATACGCAGTATTTT. This codes for CASSSPPVPVAGVGADTQYF. Full variable domain (missing parts from reference TRBV7-9 and TRBJ2-3): DTGVSQNPRHKITKRGQNVTFRCDPISEHNRLYWYRQTLGQGPEFLTYFQNEAQLEKSRLLSDRFSAERPKGSFSTLEIQRTEQGDSAMYLCASSSPPVPVAGVGADTQYFGPGTRLTVL.

Only a few counts were recorded for this clonotype. This chain links TRBV5-1 with TRBJ2-5; 11 bases line up with TRBD1. This CDR3 spans 18 amino acids. Trimming at V came to 0 bases and at J to 4 bases, leaving 11 bases not matched to a gene. The V gene's germline CDR1 is SGHRS and CDR2 YFSETQ. CDR3 region: CASSLGDRGSPGRETQYF. CDR3 DNA sequence: TGCGCCAGCAGCTTGGGGGACAGGGGGTCCCCTGGAAGAGAGACCCAGTACTTC.

On this clonotype: A much larger clonotype is one base distant, so this may be a read error. This chain joins TRBV30 and TRBJ2-5, with 8 bases that match TRBD2. The CDR3 contains 15 residues. From germline, CDR1 is GTSNPN and CDR2 SVGIG (reference sequence). J lost 0 bases, V lost 5 bases, and 8 bases had no gene match. CDR3 region: CAWAGGGANQETQYF. The CDR3 nucleotides are TGTGCCTGGGCCGGGGGGGGGGCTAACCAAGAGACCCAGTACTTC.

In this sample, this clonotype turned up many times. The rearrangement links TRBV11-2 to TRBJ2-7, with D perhaps assigned TRBD1 or TRBD2 (6 bases each). CDR1 and CDR2 from the germline V gene are SGHAT and FQNNGV. The V end lost 6 bases, the J end lost 4 bases, and 25 bases lay between the germline ends. The CDR3 is 17 amino acids. The CDR3 region has the DNA TGTGCCAGCAGACCAGTAGGGGGGAGTAAGTTCCAATACGAGCAGTACTTC. Protein sequence: CASRPVGGSKFQYEQYF.

This clonotype occurred many times. The J gene is TRBJ2-1, the V gene TRBV7-3, with D possibly being TRBD2 (5 bases). Germline V CDR1 and CDR2: SGHTA, FQGTGA. V lost 0 bases and J 2 bases, leaving 8 bases between the germline ends. The CDR3 sequence is 15 residues long. CDR3 region: CASSLTASPYNEQFF. In nucleotides, the CDR3 is TGTGCCAGCAGCTTAACGGCTAGCCCCTACAATGAGCAGTTCTTC.

A note on this clonotype: This could be a read error, since a much larger clone is one nucleotide away. The chain is built from TRBV29-1 and TRBJ2-2; 8 positions match TRBD2. CDR1 is SQVTM and CDR2 is ANQGSEA in the germline V gene. Germline trimming cut 5 bases from V and 0 bases from J; bases unmatched to any gene: 5. CDR3 length: 15 amino acids. This chain's CDR3 is CSVRLARPNTGELFF. Here the CDR3 DNA reads TGCAGCGTTCGACTAGCGAGGCCGAACACCGGGGAGCTGTTTTTT.

This clonotype was found many times. The chain combines TRBV5-8 with TRBJ2-3; D is uncertain. V lost 5 bases and J 0 bases, leaving 13 bases between the germline ends. This CDR3 has 15 amino acids. Germline V gene sequence: CDR1 SGHTS, CDR2 YDEGEE. The DNA of the CDR3 is TGTGCCAGCAGGTCGAGGAGACCTAGCACAGATACGCAGTATTTT. It encodes CASRSRRPSTDTQYF.

There are many counts of this clonotype. The chain carries TRBV19 and TRBJ2-1; TRBD1 agrees at 7 bases. Germline CDR1 reads LNHDA; CDR2 reads SQIVND (reference sequence). V was pared by 7 bases and J by 5 bases, with 8 bases of the junction left unmatched. The CDR3 is made up of 14 amino acids. The CDR3 protein is CASNQQGYDNEQFF. Here the CDR3 DNA reads TGTGCCAGTAACCAACAGGGGTATGACAATGAGCAGTTCTTC.

A remark on this clonotype: This may arise from a read error, as a much more abundant clone is one base away. The V gene is TRBV19, the J gene TRBJ1-3; D uncertain. The CDR3 length is 14 residues. The germline V gene has CDR1 LNHDA and CDR2 SQIVND (reference sequence). CDR3 sequence (DNA): TGTGCCAGTAGTACAGGCAGATCTGGAAGCACCATATATTTT. It encodes CASSTGRSGSTIYF.

This clonotype has at least ten counts. V and J are TRBV24-1 and TRBJ2-3, with D possibly being TRBD1 (6 bases). With 3 bases removed from V and 4 bases from J, the gap between germline ends came to 7 bases. Germline V gives CDR1 KGHDR, CDR2 SFDVKD. This CDR3 is built from 13 residues. CDR3 sequence: CATSDTGSDTQYF. As DNA, the CDR3 is TGTGCCACCAGTGATACAGGGTCAGATACGCAGTATTTT.

Turning to this clonotype: This may arise from a read error, as a much more abundant clone is one base away. This chain connects TRBV2 to TRBJ2-3; D remains ambiguous. Germline V gene lookup returns CDR1 SNHLY and CDR2 FYNNEI. The CDR3 consists of 18 residues. V was clipped by 0 bases and J by 0 bases, with 16 bases between them. CDR3 amino acids: CASSEALSSRTSTDTQYF. Written as DNA, the CDR3 is TGTGCCAGCAGTGAAGCGCTTTCCAGCCGCACTAGCACAGATACGCAGTATTTT.

This clonotype has ten or more counts. The chain combines TRBV7-2 with TRBJ2-7, with 10 bases lining up with TRBD2. V shed 4 bases and J 2 bases; nucleotides not matched to a gene: 11. Looked up from germline, CDR1 is SGHTA and CDR2 is FQGNSA. The CDR3 length is 17 residues. The CDR3 region has the DNA TGTGCCAGCAGCTCACCCCAAACTAGCGGGAACACCTACGAGCAGTACTTC. As protein: CASSSPQTSGNTYEQYF.

This clonotype has at least ten counts. This chain uses TRBV24-1 with TRBJ2-2; 15 bases fit TRBD2. Germline CDR1 and CDR2: KGHDR and SFDVKD. V lost 4 bases and J lost 5; bases outside the gene matches: 10. The CDR3 spans 19 residues. CDR3 sequence reads: CATSDPPGLAGGRTGELFF. CDR3 in DNA: TGTGCCACCAGTGACCCTCCAGGACTAGCGGGAGGGCGGACCGGGGAGCTGTTTTTT.

The chain uses TRBV11-2 and TRBJ2-1; weak D call: TRBD2 (5 bases). This CDR3 region has 14 residues. The germline V and J ends were trimmed by 5 bases and 0 bases, with 8 bases remaining between them. The V gene's germline CDR1 is SGHAT and CDR2 FQNNGV. The CDR3 nucleotides read TGTGCCAGCAGCCAAAGCGGCTCCTACAATGAGCAGTTCTTC. Translating gives CASSQSGSYNEQFF.

This clonotype came up once. A much bigger clone sits one base away, suggesting this may be a read error. V usage is TRBV19 and J usage is TRBJ1-2; D uncertain. V was shortened by 7 bases and J by 0 bases, with 15 bases between the two germline ends. The CDR3 spans 15 residues. CDR1 and CDR2 (germline): LNHDA, SQIVND (reference sequence). The CDR3 protein is CASNGVVTSNYGYTF. In DNA form, the CDR3 reads TGTGCCAGTAATGGGGTCGTAACGTCTAACTATGGCTACACCTTC.

This clonotype occurred many times. The genes are TRBV5-1 and TRBJ1-2; D perhaps matches TRBD1 (5 bases). Looked up from germline, CDR1 is SGHRS and CDR2 is YFSETQ. The CDR3 extends over 12 amino acids. With 4 bases removed from V and 8 bases from J, the gap between germline ends came to 12 bases. CDR3 sequence (DNA): TGCGCCAGCAGCGGGGGACCCCGGGGCTACACCTTC. Translation gives CASSGGPRGYTF.

V is TRBV30 and J is TRBJ1-6, with 8 bases lining up with TRBD1. J was trimmed by 10 bases and V by 3 bases; bases with no gene match: 5. The CDR3 covers 13 residues. Germline CDR1 GTSNPN, CDR2 SVGIG (reference sequence). DNA for the CDR3: TGTGCCTGGAGCCCGGACAGGGCGTCACCCCTCCACTTT. Its translation is CAWSPDRASPLHF.